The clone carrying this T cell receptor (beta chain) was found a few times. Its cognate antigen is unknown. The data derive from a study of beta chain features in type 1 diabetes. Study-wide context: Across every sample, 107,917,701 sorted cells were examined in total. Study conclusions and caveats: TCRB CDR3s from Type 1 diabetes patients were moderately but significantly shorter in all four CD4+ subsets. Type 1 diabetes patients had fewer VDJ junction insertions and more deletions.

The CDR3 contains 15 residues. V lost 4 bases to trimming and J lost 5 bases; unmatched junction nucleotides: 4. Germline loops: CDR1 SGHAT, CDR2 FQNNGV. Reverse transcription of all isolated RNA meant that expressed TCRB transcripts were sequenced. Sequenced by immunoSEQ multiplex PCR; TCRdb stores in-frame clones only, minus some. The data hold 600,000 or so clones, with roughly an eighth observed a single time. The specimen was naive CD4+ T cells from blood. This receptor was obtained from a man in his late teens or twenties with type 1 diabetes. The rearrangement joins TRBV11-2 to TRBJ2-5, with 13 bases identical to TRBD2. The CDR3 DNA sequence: TGTGCCAGCAGCTCCGGACTAGCGGGAGTTGAGACCCAGTACTTC. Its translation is CASSSGLAGVETQYF. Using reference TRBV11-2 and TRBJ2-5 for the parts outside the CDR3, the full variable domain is EAGVAQSPRYKIIEKRQSVAFWCNPISGHATLYWYQQILGQGPKLLIQFQNNGVVDDSQLPKDRFSAERLKGVDSTLKIQPAKLEDSAVYLCASSSGLAGVETQYFGPGTRLLVL.